A selection of T cell receptor beta chains follows, all from one sample in a study of shared clonotypes between healthy human individuals. TCRdb's copy holds only in-frame clones and misses some; the assay was immunoSEQ multiplex PCR. The table has under 2,000,000 clones, about 95% seen once. Sequencing input: naive CD8+ T cells sorted from blood. The receptor set was obtained from a man aged 18 to 30 in good health. CDR3s include the opening cysteine and the closing phenylalanine or tryptophan. A D gene is named only where the DNA matches it firmly. Rows may omit the clone size; those that give it use once, few, many or a size class.

clone_size | j_call | d_call | v_call | cdr3_aa | cdr3_nt
- | TRBJ2-2 | - | TRBV9 | CASGTGELFF | TGTGCCAGCGGTACCGGGGAGCTGTTTTTT
- | TRBJ2-7 | TRBD2 | TRBV5-1 | CASSLEASGYEQYF | TGCGCCAGCAGCTTGGAGGCTAGCGGCTACGAGCAGTACTTC
- | TRBJ2-7 | - | TRBV5-6 | CASSLLYAYEQYF | TGTGCCAGCAGCTTGTTGTACGCCTACGAGCAGTACTTC
- | TRBJ2-2 | TRBD2 | TRBV4-1 | CASSQGLAANTGELFF | TGCGCCAGCAGCCAAGGACTAGCGGCGAACACCGGGGAGCTGTTTTTT
- | TRBJ2-3 | TRBD2 | TRBV11-2 | CASSALAGLTDTQYF | TGTGCCAGCAGCGCACTAGCGGGGCTTACAGATACGCAGTATTTT
- | TRBJ2-3 | - | TRBV5-6 | CASSLEGTLNTDTQYF | TGTGCCAGCAGCTTGGAGGGGACACTAAACACAGATACGCAGTATTTT
- | TRBJ2-7 | - | TRBV5-4 | CASSLAGGRDYEQYF | TGTGCCAGCAGCTTGGCGGGTGGAAGGGACTACGAGCAGTACTTC
- | TRBJ1-1 | - | TRBV11-2 | CASSYMDGNTEAFF | TGTGCCAGCAGCTACATGGACGGGAACACTGAAGCTTTCTTT
few | TRBJ2-4 | - | TRBV11-2 | CASSFGKNIQYF | TGTGCCAGCAGCTTTGGGAAAAACATTCAGTACTTC
- | TRBJ2-7 | - | TRBV7-2 | CASSYGQLSYEQYF | TGTGCCAGCAGCTATGGACAGCTTTCCTACGAGCAGTACTTC
- | TRBJ1-1 | - | TRBV19 | CASSIREGSGTEAFF | TGTGCCAGTAGTATAAGGGAGGGTTCGGGCACTGAAGCTTTCTTT
- | TRBJ2-3 | TRBD2 | TRBV9 | CASSSGSGGSTDTQYF | TGTGCCAGCAGCTCTGGGTCCGGGGGGAGCACAGATACGCAGTATTTT
- | TRBJ2-5 | - | TRBV6-5 | CASSYSGTETQYF | TGTGCCAGCAGTTACTCGGGAACAGAGACCCAGTACTTC
- | TRBJ1-3 | - | TRBV9 | CASSVDGAGNTIYF | TGTGCCAGCAGCGTCGACGGGGCGGGAAACACCATATATTTT
- | TRBJ2-1 | - | TRBV2 | CASSRANKGEQFF | TGTGCCAGCAGTCGCGCGAACAAGGGTGAGCAGTTCTTC
- | TRBJ2-1 | - | TRBV11-2 | CASTPNLLGGNEQFF | TGTGCCAGCACCCCAAACCTTCTCGGGGGAAATGAGCAGTTCTTC
- | TRBJ2-1 | - | TRBV6-6 | CASSKAPRGEFNEQFF | TGTGCCAGCAGTAAGGCCCCCAGGGGAGAGTTCAATGAGCAGTTCTTC
- | TRBJ2-7 | - | TRBV4-1 | CASSPRAEVEQYF | TGCGCCAGCAGCCCCCGGGCCGAAGTGGAGCAGTACTTC
- | TRBJ1-1 | - | TRBV18 | CASSPQGGLNTEAFF | TGTGCCAGCTCACCCCAGGGAGGGTTGAACACTGAAGCTTTCTTT
- | TRBJ2-7 | - | TRBV9 | CASSVDGDTSSYEQYF | TGTGCCAGCAGCGTAGATGGGGACACCAGCTCCTACGAGCAGTACTTC
- | TRBJ1-2 | TRBD1 | TRBV7-2 | CASSSDRGPLYGYTF | TGTGCCAGCAGCTCCGACAGGGGACCCCTTTATGGCTACACCTTC
- | TRBJ2-2 | - | TRBV29-1 | CSVMGGERDGELFF | TGCAGCGTAATGGGGGGCGAAAGGGACGGGGAGCTGTTTTTT